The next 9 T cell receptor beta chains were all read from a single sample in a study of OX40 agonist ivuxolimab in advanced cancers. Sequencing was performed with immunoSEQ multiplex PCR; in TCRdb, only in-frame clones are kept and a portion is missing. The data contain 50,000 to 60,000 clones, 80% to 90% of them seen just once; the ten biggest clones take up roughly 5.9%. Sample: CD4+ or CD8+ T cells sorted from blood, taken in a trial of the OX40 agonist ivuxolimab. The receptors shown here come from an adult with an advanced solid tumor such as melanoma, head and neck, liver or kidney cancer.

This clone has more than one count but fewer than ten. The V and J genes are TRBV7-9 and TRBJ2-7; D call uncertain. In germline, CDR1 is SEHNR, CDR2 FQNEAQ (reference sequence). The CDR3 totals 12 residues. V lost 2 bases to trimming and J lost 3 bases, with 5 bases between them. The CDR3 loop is CASSLLNYEQYF. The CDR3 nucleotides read TGTGCCAGCAGCTTATTAAACTACGAGCAGTACTTC. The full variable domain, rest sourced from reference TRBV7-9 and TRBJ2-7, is DTGVSQNPRHKITKRGQNVTFRCDPISEHNRLYWYRQTLGQGPEFLTYFQNEAQLEKSRLLSDRFSAERPKGSFSTLEIQRTEQGDSAMYLCASSLLNYEQYFGPGTRLTVT.

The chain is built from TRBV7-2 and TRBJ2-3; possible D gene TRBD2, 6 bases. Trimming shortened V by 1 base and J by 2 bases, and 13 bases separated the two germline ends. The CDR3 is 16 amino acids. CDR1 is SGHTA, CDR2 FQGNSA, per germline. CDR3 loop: CASSLEGAGNTDTQYF. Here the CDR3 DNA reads TGTGCCAGCAGCTTAGAAGGGGCGGGAAACACAGATACGCAGTATTTT.

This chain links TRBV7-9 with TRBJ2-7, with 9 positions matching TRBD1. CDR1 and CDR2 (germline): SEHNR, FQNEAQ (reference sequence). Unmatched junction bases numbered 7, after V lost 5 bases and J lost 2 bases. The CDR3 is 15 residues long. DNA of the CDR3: TGTGCCAGCAGCCGTAAGGGACAGGGAACCTACGAGCAGTACTTC. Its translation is CASSRKGQGTYEQYF. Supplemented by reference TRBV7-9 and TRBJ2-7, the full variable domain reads DTGVSQNPRHKITKRGQNVTFRCDPISEHNRLYWYRQTLGQGPEFLTYFQNEAQLEKSRLLSDRFSAERPKGSFSTLEIQRTEQGDSAMYLCASSRKGQGTYEQYFGPGTRLTVT.

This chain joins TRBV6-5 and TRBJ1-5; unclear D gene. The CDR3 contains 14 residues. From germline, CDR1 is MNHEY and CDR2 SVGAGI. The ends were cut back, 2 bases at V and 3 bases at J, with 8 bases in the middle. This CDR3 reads CASSYDGVNQPQHF. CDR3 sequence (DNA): TGTGCCAGCAGTTACGATGGGGTCAATCAGCCCCAGCATTTT.

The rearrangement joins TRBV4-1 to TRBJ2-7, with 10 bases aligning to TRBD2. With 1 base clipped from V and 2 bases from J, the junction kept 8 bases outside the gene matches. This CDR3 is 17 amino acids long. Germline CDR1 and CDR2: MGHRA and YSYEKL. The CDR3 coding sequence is TGCGCCAGCAGCCAAGGCGCGAGCGGGAGGGTAGCCTACGAGCAGTACTTC. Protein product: CASSQGASGRVAYEQYF.

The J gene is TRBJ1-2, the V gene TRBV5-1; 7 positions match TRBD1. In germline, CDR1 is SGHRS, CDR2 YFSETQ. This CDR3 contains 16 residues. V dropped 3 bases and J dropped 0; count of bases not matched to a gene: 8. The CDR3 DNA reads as TGCGCCAGCAGCTCCTCCGGGACAGCAGCTAACTATGGCTACACCTTC. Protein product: CASSSSGTAANYGYTF.

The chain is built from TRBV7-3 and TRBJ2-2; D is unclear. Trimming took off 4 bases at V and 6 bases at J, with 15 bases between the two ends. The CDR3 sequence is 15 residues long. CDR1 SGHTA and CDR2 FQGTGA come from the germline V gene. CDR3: CASSSRLQAPGELFF. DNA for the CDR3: TGTGCCAGCAGCTCGAGGTTGCAGGCCCCCGGGGAGCTGTTTTTT. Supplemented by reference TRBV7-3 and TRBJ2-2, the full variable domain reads GAGVSQTPSNKVTEKGKYVELRCDPISGHTALYWYRQSLGQGPEFLIYFQGTGAADDSGLPNDRFFAVRPEGSVSTLKIQRTERGDSAVYLCASSSRLQAPGELFFGEGSRLTVL.

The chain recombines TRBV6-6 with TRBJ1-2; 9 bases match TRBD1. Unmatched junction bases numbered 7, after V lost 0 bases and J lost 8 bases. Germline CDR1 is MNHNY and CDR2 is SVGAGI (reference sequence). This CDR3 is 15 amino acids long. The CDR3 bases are TGTGCCAGCAGTTACTCCTCGGACAGGGGCCGGGGCTACACCTTC. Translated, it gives CASSYSSDRGRGYTF.

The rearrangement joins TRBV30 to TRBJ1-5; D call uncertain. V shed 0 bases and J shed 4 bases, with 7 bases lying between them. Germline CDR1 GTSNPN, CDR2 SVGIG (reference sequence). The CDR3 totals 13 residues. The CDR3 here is CAWSVHNNQPQHF. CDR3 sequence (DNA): TGTGCCTGGAGTGTACACAATAATCAGCCCCAGCATTTT. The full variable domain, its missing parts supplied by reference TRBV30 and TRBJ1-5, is SQTIHQWPATLVQPVGSPLSLECTVEGTSNPNLYWYRQAAGRGLQLLFYSVGIGQISSEVPQNLSASRPQDRQFILSSKKLLLSDSGFYLCAWSVHNNQPQHFGDGTRLSIL.